A single sample gave rise to the 14 T cell receptor beta chains below, sequenced in a study of neurological immune-mediated disorders. TCRdb passed the 5' RACE reads through MiXCR, listing each CDR3 protein once. The data show about 55,000 distinct CDR3 sequences, over 4% seen once. The sequenced material came from PBMCs. These receptors came from a man aged 50 to 60 with multiple sclerosis.

This clonotype was detected ten times or more. This sequence joins TRBV20-1 and TRBJ2-5; tentatively, D is TRBD2 (6 bases). The CDR3 sequence is 14 residues long. The germline CDR1 and CDR2 sequences are DFQATT and SNEGSKA (reference sequence). Trimming pared 7 bases from V and 6 bases from J, leaving 21 bases between. CDR3 region: CSDRPLGGRQTQYF. The CDR3 coding sequence is TGCAGTGACCGCCCTCTCGGAGGGCGGCAGACCCAGTACTTC.

Only a few counts were recorded for this clonotype. The chain is built from TRBV24-1 and TRBJ1-5; unclear D gene. The CDR3 totals 14 residues. The V end lost 6 bases, the J end lost 0 bases, and 8 bases lay between the germline ends. Germline loops: CDR1 KGHDR, CDR2 SFDVKD. CDR3 coding DNA: TGTGCCACCAGTAACATAAATAGCAATCAGCCCCAGCATTTT. It yields the protein CATSNINSNQPQHF.

A few counts support this clonotype. This chain joins TRBV5-1 and TRBJ1-1, with a possible D match to TRBD1 (5 bases). Germline CDR1 reads SGHRS; CDR2 reads YFSETQ. V was cut by 0 bases and J by 1 base, with 10 bases left in between. The CDR3 covers 15 residues. The CDR3 reads CASSLEGRGNTEAFF. Here the CDR3 DNA reads TGCGCCAGCAGCTTGGAGGGAAGGGGGAACACTGAAGCTTTCTTT.

The chain links TRBV27 to TRBJ2-3, with D tentatively TRBD1 (6 bases). Germline CDR1 reads MNHEY; CDR2 reads SMNVEV (reference sequence). The CDR3 extends over 17 amino acids. Deletions cut 6 bases from V and 6 bases from J, with 25 bases between. CDR3 bases: TGTGCCAGCAGCTCCACCCCCTTCGCACAGGGTATGGATACGCAGTATTTT. It is translated as CASSSTPFAQGMDTQYF.

This clonotype has a handful of counts. A much larger clone lies a single base off, so this may be a read error. The chain joins TRBV5-1 to TRBJ2-7; maybe TRBD2 (5 bases). Per germline, CDR1 SGHRS and CDR2 YFSETQ. Trimming cost V 4 bases and J 2 bases, with 16 bases left between them. The length of the CDR3 is 15 residues. The CDR3 sequence: CASSPATGIAYEQYF. In nucleotides, the CDR3 is TGCGCCAGCAGCCCAGCCACGGGAATAGCCTACGAGCAGTACTTC.

This clonotype was recorded at least ten times. The chain has TRBV28 and TRBJ1-4; 8 positions agree with TRBD1. The length of the CDR3 is 17 residues. Germline-derived CDR1 and CDR2 are MDHEN and SYDVKM. J gave up 4 bases and V 7 bases, and 14 bases lay outside the gene matches. The CDR3: CASTKGRGRIGNEKLFF. In DNA form, the CDR3 reads TGTGCCAGCACCAAAGGCAGGGGGCGGATTGGTAATGAAAAACTGTTTTTT.

This clonotype was recorded many times. The gene calls are TRBV7-2 and TRBJ1-5; TRBD1 aligns across 7 bases. Germline values: CDR1 SGHTA, CDR2 FQGNSA. The CDR3 runs to 16 residues. V was pared by 1 base and J by 2 bases, with 5 bases of the junction left unmatched. CDR3 residues: CASSLGRGQGNQPQHF. CDR3 nucleotides: TGTGCCAGCAGCTTAGGAAGGGGGCAGGGCAATCAGCCCCAGCATTTT.

This clonotype was counted many times. The chain links TRBV5-1 to TRBJ2-1, with D perhaps being TRBD1 or TRBD2 (5 bases each). V was cut by 0 bases and J by 12 bases, with 19 bases left in between. The CDR3 has 15 amino acids. Germline V gene sequence: CDR1 SGHRS, CDR2 YFSETQ. CDR3 protein: CASSLVGGPYGAQFF. The CDR3 bases are TGCGCCAGCAGCTTGGTTGGCGGCCCCTACGGGGCGCAGTTCTTC.

Remarks on this clonotype: A clone one base away is much larger, so this may be a read error. A read error is likely, as this CDR3 ends without the conserved phenylalanine or tryptophan. The chain links TRBV12-3 or TRBV12-4 to TRBJ1-1; the match to TRBD1 covers 7 bases. After removal of 4 bases from V and 5 bases from J, the junction contained 7 bases not matched to a gene. The CDR3 loop spans 14 amino acids. Written as DNA, the CDR3 is TGTGCCAGCAGTTCCCAGGGGGGAGGTACTGAAGCTTTCTGT. Translation: CASSSQGGGTEAFC.

This clonotype was counted many times. The chain joins TRBV7-3 to TRBJ2-2, with 7 bases lining up with TRBD2. In germline, CDR1 is SGHTA, CDR2 FQGTGA. This CDR3 spans 16 amino acids. V lost 2 bases and J lost 3; bases outside the gene matches: 6. The CDR3, as DNA: TGTGCCAGCAGCTTATTTTCGGCGGGAGACACCGGGGAGCTGTTTTTT. Its protein is CASSLFSAGDTGELFF.

This clonotype was observed at least ten times. The chain employs TRBV5-1 and TRBJ1-1, with a weak D call TRBD1 (6 bases). The CDR3 length is 17 residues. Trimming pared 1 base from V and 0 bases from J, leaving 16 bases between. Germline V gene data show CDR1 as SGHRS and CDR2 as YFSETQ. The DNA for the CDR3 is TGCGCCAGCAGCTTGTTGTGGGGGGCTGAAATGAACACTGAAGCTTTCTTT. Translated: CASSLLWGAEMNTEAFF.

This clonotype occurred many times. V usage is TRBV7-6 and J usage is TRBJ2-3; 16 bases are shared with TRBD2. The V gene's germline CDR1 is SGHVS and CDR2 FNYEAQ. The CDR3 runs 19 residues. Losses at the gene ends were 2 bases for V and 3 bases for J; bases not matched to a gene: 8. The CDR3 sequence is CASSLRPGTSGRGTDTQYF. As DNA, the CDR3 is TGTGCCAGCAGCTTAAGACCCGGGACTAGCGGGAGGGGGACAGATACGCAGTATTTT.

As regards this clonotype: A much larger clone lies one base from this, so it may be a read error. The V gene is TRBV4-1, the J gene TRBJ2-7; 11 positions agree with TRBD2. This CDR3 is built from 17 residues. Germline CDR1 is MGHRA and CDR2 is YSYEKL. The DNA of the CDR3 is TGCGCCAGCAGCCACGCCTTAGGGACTAGCGGTAACTACGAGCTGTACTTC. This translates into CASSHALGTSGNYELYF.

This clonotype was recorded many times. This chain's CDR3 is CASSPDRGPVVGYTF. For the CDR3, the DNA is TGTGCCAGCAGCCCGGACAGGGGGCCCGTCGTTGGCTACACCTTC. This sequence joins TRBV5-6 and TRBJ1-2; 11 bases agree with TRBD1. In germline, CDR1 is SGHDT, CDR2 YYEEEE. This CDR3 has 15 residues. V gave up 4 bases and J gave up 7 bases; unmatched junction bases: 9.